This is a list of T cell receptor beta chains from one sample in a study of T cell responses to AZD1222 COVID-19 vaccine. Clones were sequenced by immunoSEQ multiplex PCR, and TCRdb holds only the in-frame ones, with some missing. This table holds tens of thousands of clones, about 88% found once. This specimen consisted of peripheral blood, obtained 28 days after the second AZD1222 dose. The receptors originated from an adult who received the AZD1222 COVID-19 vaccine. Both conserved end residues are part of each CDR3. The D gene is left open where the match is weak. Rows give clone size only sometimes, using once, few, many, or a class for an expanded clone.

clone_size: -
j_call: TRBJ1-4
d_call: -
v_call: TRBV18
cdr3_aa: CASSLSGATNEKLFF
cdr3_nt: TGTGCCAGCTCCCTGTCGGGTGCAACTAATGAAAAACTGTTTTTT

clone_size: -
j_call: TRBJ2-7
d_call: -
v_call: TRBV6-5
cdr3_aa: CASSLYEQYF
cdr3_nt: TGTGCCAGCAGTTTATACGAGCAGTACTTC

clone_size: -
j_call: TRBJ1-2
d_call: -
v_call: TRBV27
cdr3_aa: CASSIQEGSPGYTF
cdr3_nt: TGTGCCAGCAGTATACAGGAGGGGTCCCCGGGCTACACCTTC

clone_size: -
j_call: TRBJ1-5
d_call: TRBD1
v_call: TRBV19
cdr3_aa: CASSNRGWYSNQPQHF
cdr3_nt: TGTGCCAGTAGTAACAGGGGTTGGTATAGCAATCAGCCCCAGCATTTT

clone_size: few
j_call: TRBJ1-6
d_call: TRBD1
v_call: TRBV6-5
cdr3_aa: CASGQVGSPLHF
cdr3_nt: TGTGCCAGTGGACAGGTGGGATCACCCCTCCACTTT

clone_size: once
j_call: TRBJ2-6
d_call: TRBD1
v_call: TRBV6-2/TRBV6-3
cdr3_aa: CASSLTGQGYSGANVLTF
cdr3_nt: TGTGCCAGCAGCCTAACCGGACAGGGCTACTCTGGGGCCAACGTCCTGACTTTC

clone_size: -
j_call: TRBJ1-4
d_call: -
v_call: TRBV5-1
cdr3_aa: CATRSGEPNEKLFF
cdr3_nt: TGCGCCACCCGCTCGGGGGAGCCCAATGAAAAACTGTTTTTT

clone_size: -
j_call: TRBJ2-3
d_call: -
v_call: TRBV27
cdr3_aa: CASSLSRPDTQYF
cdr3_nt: TGTGCCAGCAGTTTATCCCGACCAGATACGCAGTATTTT

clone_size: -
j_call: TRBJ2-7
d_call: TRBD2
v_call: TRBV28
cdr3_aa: CASLPGLAPYEQYF
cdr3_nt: TGTGCCAGCCTACCGGGACTAGCTCCCTACGAGCAGTACTTC

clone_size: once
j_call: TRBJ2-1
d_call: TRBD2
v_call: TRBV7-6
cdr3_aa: CASSLTVGREFWPEQFF
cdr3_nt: TGTGCCAGCAGCTTAACGGTTGGGCGGGAGTTCTGGCCTGAGCAGTTCTTC

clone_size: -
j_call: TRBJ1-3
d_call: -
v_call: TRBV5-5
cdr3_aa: CASSLGRVANTIYF
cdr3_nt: TGTGCCAGCAGCTTGGGGCGGGTTGCGAACACCATATATTTT

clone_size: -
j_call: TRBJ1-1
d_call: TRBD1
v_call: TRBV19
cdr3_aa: CASTGQGPKGYAFF
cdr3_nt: TGTGCCAGTACCGGACAGGGCCCAAAGGGGTACGCTTTCTTT

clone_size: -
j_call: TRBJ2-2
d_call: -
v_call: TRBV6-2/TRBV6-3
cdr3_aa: CASSLTTFILGELFF
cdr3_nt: TGTGCCAGCAGCCTTACGACCTTCATTCTCGGGGAGCTGTTTTTT

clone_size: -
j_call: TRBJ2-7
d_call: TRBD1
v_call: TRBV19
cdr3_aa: CASSTPGTGGNEQYF
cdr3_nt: TGTGCCAGTAGTACACCCGGGACAGGGGGAAACGAGCAGTACTTC

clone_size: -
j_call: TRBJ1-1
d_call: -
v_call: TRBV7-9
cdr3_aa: CASSFLGQVGDGSEAFF
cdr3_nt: TGTGCCAGCAGCTTCTTGGGGCAGGTTGGGGACGGTTCTGAAGCTTTCTTT

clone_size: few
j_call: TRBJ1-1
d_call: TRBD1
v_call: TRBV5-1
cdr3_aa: CASSFRTGSLNTEAFF
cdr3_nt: TGCGCCAGCAGCTTCCGGACAGGGAGCTTGAACACTGAAGCTTTCTTT

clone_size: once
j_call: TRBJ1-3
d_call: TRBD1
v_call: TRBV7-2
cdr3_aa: CASSLDRVQSGNTIYF
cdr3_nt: TGTGCCAGCAGCCTGGACAGGGTGCAGTCTGGAAACACCATATATTTT

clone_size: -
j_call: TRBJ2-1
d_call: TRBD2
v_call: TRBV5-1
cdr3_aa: CASRNEAGAISYNEQFF
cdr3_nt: TGCGCCAGCAGAAACGAAGCGGGAGCCATCTCCTACAATGAGCAGTTCTTC

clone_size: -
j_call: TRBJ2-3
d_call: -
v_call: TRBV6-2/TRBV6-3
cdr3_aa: CASSYMSTDTQYF
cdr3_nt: TGTGCCAGCAGTTACATGAGCACAGATACGCAGTATTTT

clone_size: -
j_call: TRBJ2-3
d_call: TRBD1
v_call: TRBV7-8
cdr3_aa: CASSPRTGVADTQYF
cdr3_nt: TGTGCCAGCAGCCCGCGGACAGGGGTAGCAGATACGCAGTATTTT

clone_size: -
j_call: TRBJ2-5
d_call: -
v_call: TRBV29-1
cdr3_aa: CSVDPWGTSWGPGGETQYF
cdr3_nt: TGCAGCGTTGACCCCTGGGGAACTAGTTGGGGGCCAGGGGGGGAGACCCAGTACTTC

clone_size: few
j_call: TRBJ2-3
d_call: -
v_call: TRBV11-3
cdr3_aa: CASSPWAGGRDTQYF
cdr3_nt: TGTGCCAGCAGCCCCTGGGCAGGGGGGCGAGATACGCAGTATTTT

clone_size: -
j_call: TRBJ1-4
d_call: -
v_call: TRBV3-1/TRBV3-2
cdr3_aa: CASSRANEKLFF
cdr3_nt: TGTGCCAGCAGCCGAGCTAATGAAAAACTGTTTTTT

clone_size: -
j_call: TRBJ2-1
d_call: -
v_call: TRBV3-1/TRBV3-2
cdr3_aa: CASSQAQLVDEQFF
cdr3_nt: TGTGCCAGCAGCCAAGCCCAACTAGTGGACGAGCAGTTCTTC

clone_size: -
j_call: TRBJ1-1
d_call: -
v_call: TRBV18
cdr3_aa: CASSGTQYTEAFF
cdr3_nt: TGTGCCAGCTCCGGGACGCAATACACTGAAGCTTTCTTT

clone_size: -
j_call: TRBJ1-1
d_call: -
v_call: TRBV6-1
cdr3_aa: CASSETRDTEAFF
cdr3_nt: TGTGCCAGCAGTGAGACACGGGACACTGAAGCTTTCTTT

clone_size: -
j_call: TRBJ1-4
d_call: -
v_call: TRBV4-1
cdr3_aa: CASSQDPGGLGEKLFF
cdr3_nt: TGCGCCAGCAGCCAAGATCCAGGCGGTCTTGGGGAAAAACTGTTTTTT

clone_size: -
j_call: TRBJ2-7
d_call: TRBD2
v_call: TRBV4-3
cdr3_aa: CASSQDPPSGDGYEQYF
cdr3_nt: TGCGCCAGCAGCCAAGATCCGCCTAGCGGGGATGGGTACGAGCAGTACTTC

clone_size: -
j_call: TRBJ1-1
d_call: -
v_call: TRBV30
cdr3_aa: CAWRAGGFNTEAFF
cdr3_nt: TGTGCCTGGAGGGCCGGGGGGTTTAACACTGAAGCTTTCTTT

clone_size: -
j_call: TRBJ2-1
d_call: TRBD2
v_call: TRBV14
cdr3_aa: CASSLSGSGYNEQFF
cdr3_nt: TGTGCCAGCAGTCTTAGCGGGAGTGGCTACAATGAGCAGTTCTTC

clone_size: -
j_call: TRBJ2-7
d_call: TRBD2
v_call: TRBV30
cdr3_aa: CAWEFPSGTYEQYF
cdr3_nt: TGTGCCTGGGAGTTTCCTAGCGGAACCTACGAGCAGTACTTC

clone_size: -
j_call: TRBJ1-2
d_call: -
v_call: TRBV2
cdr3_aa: CASTLGQLNYGYTF
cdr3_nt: TGTGCCAGCACCCTTGGACAGCTGAACTATGGCTACACCTTC

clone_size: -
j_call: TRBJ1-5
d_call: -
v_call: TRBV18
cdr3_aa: CASSPGANSNQPQHF
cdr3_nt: TGTGCCAGCTCACCGGGAGCTAATAGCAATCAGCCCCAGCATTTT

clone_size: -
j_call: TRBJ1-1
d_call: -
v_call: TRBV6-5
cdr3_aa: CASSYPQGNTEAFF
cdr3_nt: TGTGCCAGCAGTTACCCCCAGGGGAACACTGAAGCTTTCTTT

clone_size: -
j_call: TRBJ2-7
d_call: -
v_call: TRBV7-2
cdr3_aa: CASSLASLSSYEQYF
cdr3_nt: TGTGCCAGCAGCTTGGCCAGCCTCAGCTCCTACGAGCAGTACTTC

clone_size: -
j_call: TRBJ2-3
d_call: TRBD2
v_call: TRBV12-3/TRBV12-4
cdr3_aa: CASSSGSSDTQYF
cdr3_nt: TGTGCCAGCAGTAGCGGGAGTTCAGATACGCAGTATTTT

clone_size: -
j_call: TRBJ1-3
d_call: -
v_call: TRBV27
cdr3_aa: CASSQLSGNTIYF
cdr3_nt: TGTGCCAGCAGCCAACTCTCTGGAAACACCATATATTTT

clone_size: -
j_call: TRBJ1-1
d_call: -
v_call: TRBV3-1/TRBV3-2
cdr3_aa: CASSQDGSTEAFF
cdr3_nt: TGTGCCAGCAGCCAAGATGGTAGTACTGAAGCTTTCTTT

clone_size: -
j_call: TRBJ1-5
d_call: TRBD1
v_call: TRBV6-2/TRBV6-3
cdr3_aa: CASSYPDRAWGGIQPQHF
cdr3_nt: TGTGCCAGCAGTTACCCGGACAGGGCTTGGGGAGGGATTCAGCCCCAGCATTTT

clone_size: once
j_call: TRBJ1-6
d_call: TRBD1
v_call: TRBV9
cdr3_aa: CASSEGQGPNSPLHF
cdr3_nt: TGTGCCAGCAGCGAGGGACAGGGACCTAATTCACCCCTCCACTTT

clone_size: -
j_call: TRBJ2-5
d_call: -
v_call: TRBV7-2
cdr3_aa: CASSWDYQETQYF
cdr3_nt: TGTGCCAGCAGCTGGGATTACCAAGAGACCCAGTACTTC

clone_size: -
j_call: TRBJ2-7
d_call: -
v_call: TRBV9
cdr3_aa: CASSVGPGFYEQYF
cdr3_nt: TGTGCCAGCAGCGTAGGGCCAGGCTTTTACGAGCAGTACTTC

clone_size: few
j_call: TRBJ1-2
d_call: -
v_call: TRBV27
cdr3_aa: CASSLYPTGNGYTF
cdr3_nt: TGTGCCAGCAGCTTATACCCGACAGGCAATGGCTACACCTTC

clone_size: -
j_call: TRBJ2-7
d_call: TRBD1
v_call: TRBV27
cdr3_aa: CASSHRQGTYEQYF
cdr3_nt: TGTGCCAGCAGTCACCGACAGGGAACCTACGAGCAGTACTTC

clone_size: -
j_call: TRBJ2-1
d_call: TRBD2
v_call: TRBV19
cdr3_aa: CASTTPLAAGYNEQFF
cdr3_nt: TGTGCCAGTACCACCCCCCTAGCGGCAGGATACAATGAGCAGTTCTTC

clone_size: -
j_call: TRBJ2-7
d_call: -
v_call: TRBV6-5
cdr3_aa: CASRSAYEQYF
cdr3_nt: TGTGCCAGCCGTTCAGCCTACGAGCAGTACTTC

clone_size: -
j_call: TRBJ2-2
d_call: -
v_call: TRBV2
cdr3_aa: CASRNSGTQNTGELFF
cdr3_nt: TGTGCCAGCCGAAACTCCGGGACACAGAACACCGGGGAGCTGTTTTTT

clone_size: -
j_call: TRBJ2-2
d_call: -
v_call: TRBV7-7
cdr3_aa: CASSLDRPGELFF
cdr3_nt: TGTGCCAGCAGCTTAGATCGGCCCGGGGAGCTGTTTTTT

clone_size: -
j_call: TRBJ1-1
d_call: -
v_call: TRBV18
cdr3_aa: CASSPWSRSNTEAFF
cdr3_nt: TGTGCCAGCTCACCCTGGTCACGGTCGAACACTGAAGCTTTCTTT

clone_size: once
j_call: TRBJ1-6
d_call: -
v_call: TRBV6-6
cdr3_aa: CASSDQGGKNSPLHF
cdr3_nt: TGTGCCAGCAGTGACCAGGGAGGAAAAAATTCACCCCTCCACTTT

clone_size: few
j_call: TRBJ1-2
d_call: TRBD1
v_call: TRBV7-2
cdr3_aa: CASSLGGQGAISYTF
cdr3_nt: TGTGCCAGCAGCTTAGGGGGACAGGGGGCTATAAGCTACACCTTC